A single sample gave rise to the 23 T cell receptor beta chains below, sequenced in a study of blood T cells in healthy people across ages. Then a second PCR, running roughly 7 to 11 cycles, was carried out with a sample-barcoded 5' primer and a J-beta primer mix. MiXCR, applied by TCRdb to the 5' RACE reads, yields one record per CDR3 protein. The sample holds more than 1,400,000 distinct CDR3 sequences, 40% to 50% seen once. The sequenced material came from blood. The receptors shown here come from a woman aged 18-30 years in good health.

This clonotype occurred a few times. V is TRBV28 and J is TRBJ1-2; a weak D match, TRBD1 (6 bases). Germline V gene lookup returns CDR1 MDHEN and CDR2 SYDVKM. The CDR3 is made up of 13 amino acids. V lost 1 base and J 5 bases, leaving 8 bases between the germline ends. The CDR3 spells CASSLSGAYGYTF. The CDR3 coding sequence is TGTGCCAGCAGTTTATCGGGGGCGTATGGCTACACCTTC.

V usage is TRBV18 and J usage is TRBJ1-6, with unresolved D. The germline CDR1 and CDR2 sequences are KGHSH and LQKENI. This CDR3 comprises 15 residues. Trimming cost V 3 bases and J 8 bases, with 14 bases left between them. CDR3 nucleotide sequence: TGTGCCAGCTCACCTCTCGGGGTGGTCGATTCACCCCTCCACTTT. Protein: CASSPLGVVDSPLHF.

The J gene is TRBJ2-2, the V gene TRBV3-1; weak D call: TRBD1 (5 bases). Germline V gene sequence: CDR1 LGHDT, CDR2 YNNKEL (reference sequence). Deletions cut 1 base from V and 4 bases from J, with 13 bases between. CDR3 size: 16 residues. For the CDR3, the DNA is TGTGCCAGCAGCCAAGCCCCACAGGTTTCCACCGGGGAGCTGTTTTTT. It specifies CASSQAPQVSTGELFF.

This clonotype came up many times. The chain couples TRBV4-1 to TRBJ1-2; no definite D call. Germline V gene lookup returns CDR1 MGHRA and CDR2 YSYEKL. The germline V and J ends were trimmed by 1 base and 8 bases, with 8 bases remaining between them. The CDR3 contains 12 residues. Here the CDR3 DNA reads TGCGCCAGCAGCCAAGTGTCTGAGGGCTACACCTTC. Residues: CASSQVSEGYTF.

The CDR3 is CASSAGRGQANEKLFF. For the CDR3, the DNA is TGTGCCAGCAGTGCCGGCAGGGGGCAGGCTAATGAAAAACTGTTTTTT. This chain joins TRBV12-3 or TRBV12-4 and TRBJ1-4; 8 positions match TRBD1. V was pared by 5 bases and J by 3 bases, with 8 bases of the junction left unmatched. The CDR3 sequence is 16 residues long.

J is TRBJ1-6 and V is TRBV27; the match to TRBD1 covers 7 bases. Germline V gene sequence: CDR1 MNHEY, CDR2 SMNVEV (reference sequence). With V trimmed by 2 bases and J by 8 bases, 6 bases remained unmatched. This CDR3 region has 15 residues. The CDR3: CASSLRGQGDSPLHF. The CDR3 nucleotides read TGTGCCAGCAGTTTAAGGGGCCAGGGGGATTCACCCCTCCACTTT.

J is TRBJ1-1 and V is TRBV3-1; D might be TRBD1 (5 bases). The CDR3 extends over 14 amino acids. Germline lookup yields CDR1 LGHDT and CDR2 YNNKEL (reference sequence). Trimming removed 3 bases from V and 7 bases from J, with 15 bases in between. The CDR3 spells CASSHREGLGEAFF. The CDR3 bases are TGTGCCAGCAGCCACAGGGAGGGATTGGGTGAAGCTTTCTTT.

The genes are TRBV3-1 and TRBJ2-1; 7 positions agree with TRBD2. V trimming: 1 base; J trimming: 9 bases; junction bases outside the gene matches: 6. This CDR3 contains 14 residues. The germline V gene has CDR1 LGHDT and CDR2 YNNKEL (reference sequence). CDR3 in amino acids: CASSQVASGGEQFF. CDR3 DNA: TGTGCCAGCAGCCAAGTGGCTAGCGGTGGTGAGCAGTTCTTC.

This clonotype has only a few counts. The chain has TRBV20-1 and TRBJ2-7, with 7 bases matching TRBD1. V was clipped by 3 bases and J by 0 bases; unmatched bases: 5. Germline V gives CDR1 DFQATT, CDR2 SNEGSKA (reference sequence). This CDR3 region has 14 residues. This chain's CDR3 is CSARATGSSYEQYF. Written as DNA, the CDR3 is TGCAGTGCTAGGGCGACAGGGAGCTCCTACGAGCAGTACTTC.

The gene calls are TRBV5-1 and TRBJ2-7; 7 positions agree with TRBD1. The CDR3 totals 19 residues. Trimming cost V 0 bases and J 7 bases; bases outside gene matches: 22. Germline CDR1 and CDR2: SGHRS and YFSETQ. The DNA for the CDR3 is TGCGCCAGCAGCTTGGATGCAGGGGGTTCGTCGGGGTCCTACAATGAGCAGTACTTC. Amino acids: CASSLDAGGSSGSYNEQYF. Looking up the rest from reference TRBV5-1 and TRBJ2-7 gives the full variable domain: KAGVTQTPRYLIKTRGQQVTLSCSPISGHRSVSWYQQTPGQGLQFLFEYFSETQRNKGNFPGRFSGRQFSNSRSEMNVSTLELGDSALYLCASSLDAGGSSGSYNEQYFGPGTRLTVT.

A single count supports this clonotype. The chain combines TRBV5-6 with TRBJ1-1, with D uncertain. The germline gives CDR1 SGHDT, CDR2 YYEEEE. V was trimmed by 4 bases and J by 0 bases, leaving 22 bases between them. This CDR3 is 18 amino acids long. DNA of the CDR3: TGTGCCAGCAGCCTCGGGGTCGGGTACCGAAGCATGAACACTGAAGCTTTCTTT. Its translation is CASSLGVGYRSMNTEAFF.

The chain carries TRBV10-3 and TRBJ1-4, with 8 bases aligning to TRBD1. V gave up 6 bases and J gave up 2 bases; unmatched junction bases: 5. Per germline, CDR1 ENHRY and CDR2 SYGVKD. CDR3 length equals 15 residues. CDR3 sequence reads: CAIRQGEATNEKLFF. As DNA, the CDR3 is TGTGCCATCAGACAGGGGGAAGCCACTAATGAAAAACTGTTTTTT.

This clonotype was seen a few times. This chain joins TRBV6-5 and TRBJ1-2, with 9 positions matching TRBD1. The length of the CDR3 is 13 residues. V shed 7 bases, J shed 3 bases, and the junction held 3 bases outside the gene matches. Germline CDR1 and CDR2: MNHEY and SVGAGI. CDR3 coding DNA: TGTGCCAGCACGGGGGACAGGGACTATGGCTACACCTTC. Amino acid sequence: CASTGDRDYGYTF.

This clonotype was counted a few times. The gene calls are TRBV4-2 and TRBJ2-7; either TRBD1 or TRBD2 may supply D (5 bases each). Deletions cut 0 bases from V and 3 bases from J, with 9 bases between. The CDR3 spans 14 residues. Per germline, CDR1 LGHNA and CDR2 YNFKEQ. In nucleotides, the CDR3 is TGTGCCAGCAGCCAAGAGGGGGAATACTACGAGCAGTACTTC. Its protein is CASSQEGEYYEQYF.

In nucleotides, the CDR3 is TGTGCCAGTGGGAGGGGGCGGACGGCCAATGAGCAGTTCTTC. Its translation is CASGRGRTANEQFF. The chain is built from TRBV6-5 and TRBJ2-1; D is tentatively TRBD1 or TRBD2 (7 bases each). Germline values: CDR1 MNHEY, CDR2 SVGAGI. Trimming took off 9 bases at V and 6 bases at J, with 18 bases between the two ends. The CDR3 length is 14 residues.

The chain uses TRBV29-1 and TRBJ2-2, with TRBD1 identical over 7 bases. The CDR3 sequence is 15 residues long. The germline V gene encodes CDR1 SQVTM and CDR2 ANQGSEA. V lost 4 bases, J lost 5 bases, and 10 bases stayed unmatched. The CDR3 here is CSVVADRSRTGELFF. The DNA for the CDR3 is TGCAGCGTTGTCGCGGACAGGTCGCGGACCGGGGAGCTGTTTTTT.

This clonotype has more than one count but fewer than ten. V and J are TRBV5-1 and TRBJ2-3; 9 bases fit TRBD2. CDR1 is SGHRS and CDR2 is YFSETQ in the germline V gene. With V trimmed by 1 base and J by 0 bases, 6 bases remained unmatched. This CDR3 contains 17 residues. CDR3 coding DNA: TGCGCCAGCAGCTTGCAGAGCGGGGGGTCTAGCACAGATACGCAGTATTTT. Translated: CASSLQSGGSSTDTQYF. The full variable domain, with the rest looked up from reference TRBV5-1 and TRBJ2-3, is KAGVTQTPRYLIKTRGQQVTLSCSPISGHRSVSWYQQTPGQGLQFLFEYFSETQRNKGNFPGRFSGRQFSNSRSEMNVSTLELGDSALYLCASSLQSGGSSTDTQYFGPGTRLTVL.

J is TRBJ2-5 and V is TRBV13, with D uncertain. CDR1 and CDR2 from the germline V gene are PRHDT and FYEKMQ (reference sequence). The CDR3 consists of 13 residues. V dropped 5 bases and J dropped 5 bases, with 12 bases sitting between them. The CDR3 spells CASSQTSWETQYF. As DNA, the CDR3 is TGTGCCAGCAGCCAAACCTCCTGGGAGACCCAGTACTTC.

The CDR3 loop reads CSVPGQGGNSPLHF. The CDR3 coding sequence is TGCAGCGTTCCTGGACAGGGGGGTAATTCACCCCTCCACTTT. This rearrangement joins TRBV29-1 to TRBJ1-6; 10 nucleotides agree with TRBD1. Germline CDR1 and CDR2: SQVTM and ANQGSEA. The V segment lost 5 bases and the J segment 6 bases; nucleotides outside the gene matches: 4. The CDR3 totals 14 residues.

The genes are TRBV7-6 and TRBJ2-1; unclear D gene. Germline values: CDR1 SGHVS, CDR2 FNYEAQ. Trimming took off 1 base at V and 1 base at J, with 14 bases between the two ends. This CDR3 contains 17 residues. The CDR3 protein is CASSLEATRPSYNEQFF. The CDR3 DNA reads TGTGCCAGCAGCTTAGAGGCCACGCGACCTTCCTACAATGAGCAGTTCTTC.

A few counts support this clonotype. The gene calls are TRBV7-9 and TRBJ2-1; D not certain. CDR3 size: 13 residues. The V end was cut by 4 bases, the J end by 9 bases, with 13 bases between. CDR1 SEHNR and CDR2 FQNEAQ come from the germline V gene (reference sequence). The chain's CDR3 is CASSSYDVGEQFF. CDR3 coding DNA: TGTGCCAGCAGCTCCTACGACGTGGGTGAGCAGTTCTTC.

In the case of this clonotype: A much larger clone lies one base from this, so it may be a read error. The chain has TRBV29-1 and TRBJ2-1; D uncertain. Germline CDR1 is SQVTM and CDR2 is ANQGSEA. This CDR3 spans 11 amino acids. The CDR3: CSVSSENGQFF. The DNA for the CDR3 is TGCAGCGTAAGCTCGGAGAATGGGCAGTTCTTC.

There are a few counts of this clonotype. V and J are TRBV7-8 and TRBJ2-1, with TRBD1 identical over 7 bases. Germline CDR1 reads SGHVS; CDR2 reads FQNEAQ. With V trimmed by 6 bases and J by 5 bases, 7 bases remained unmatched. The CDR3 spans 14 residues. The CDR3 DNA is TGTGCCAGCAGAACAGGGGAATGGGACAATGAGCAGTTCTTC. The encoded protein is CASRTGEWDNEQFF.